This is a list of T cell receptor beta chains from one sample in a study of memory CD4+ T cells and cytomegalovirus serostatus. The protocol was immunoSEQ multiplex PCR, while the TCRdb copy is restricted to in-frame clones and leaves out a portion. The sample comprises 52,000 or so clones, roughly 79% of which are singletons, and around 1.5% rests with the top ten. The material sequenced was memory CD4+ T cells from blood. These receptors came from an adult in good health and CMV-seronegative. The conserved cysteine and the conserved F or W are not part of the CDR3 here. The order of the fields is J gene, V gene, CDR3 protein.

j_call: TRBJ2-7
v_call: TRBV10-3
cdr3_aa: AISERQGIHEQY

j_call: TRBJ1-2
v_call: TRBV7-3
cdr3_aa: ASSAGEGGYGYT

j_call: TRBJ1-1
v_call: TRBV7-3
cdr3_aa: ASSLKGLSTEAF

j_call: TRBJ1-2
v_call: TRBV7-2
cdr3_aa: ASSFPGGVNYGYT

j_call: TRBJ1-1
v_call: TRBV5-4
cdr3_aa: ASSLGTGLFLNTEAF

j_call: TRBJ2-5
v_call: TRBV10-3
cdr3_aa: AIRDSNQETQY

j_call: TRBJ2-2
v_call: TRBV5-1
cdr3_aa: ASSSDGTGELF

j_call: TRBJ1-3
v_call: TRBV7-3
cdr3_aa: ASSGRAAGNTIY

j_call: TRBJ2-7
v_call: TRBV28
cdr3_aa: ASERGPSSEQY

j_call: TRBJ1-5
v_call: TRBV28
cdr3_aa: ASSWTGYSNQPQH

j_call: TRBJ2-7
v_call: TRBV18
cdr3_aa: ASSLTRQSSYEQY

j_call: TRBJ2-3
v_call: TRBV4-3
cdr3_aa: ASSQGLAPTQY

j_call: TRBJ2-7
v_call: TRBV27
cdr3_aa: ASSSPSPYEQY

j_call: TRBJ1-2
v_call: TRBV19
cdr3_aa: ASKSSRLRHGYT

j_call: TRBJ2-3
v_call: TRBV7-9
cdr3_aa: TSSLAGSRTDTQY

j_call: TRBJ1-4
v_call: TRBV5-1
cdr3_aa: ASSLAGRGTDEKLF

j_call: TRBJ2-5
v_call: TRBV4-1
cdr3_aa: ASSQGGGLAGVQETQY

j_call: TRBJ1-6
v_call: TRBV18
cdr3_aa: ASSPMGIDNSPLH

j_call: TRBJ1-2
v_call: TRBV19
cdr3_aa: ATLRAVQGGYT

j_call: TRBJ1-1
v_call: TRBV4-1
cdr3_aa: ASSHFGRNTEAF

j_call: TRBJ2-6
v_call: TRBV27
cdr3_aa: ARPGGSSGANVLT

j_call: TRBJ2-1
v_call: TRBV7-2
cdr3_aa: ASSLAGRTSGYNEQF

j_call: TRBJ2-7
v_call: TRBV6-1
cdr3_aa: ASTERGSSYEQY

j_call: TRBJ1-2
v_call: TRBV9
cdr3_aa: ASSPRGNRAHGYT

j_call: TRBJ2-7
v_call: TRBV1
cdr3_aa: TSSQDLKHYEQY

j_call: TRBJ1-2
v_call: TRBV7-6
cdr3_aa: ASSLSTGTLGYT

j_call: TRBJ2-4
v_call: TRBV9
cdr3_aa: ASSVDTRGTWNIQY

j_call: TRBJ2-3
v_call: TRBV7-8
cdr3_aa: ASSLRDSSTDTQY